Given below is one T cell receptor (beta chain) in context. Its cognate antigen is unknown. Other nucleotide sequences from this sample produce the same CDR3. The PCR used 60 Vbeta and 13 Jbeta primers. The table came from immunoSEQ multiplex PCR; TCRdb's copy has only in-frame clones and leaves some out. Of 80,000 to 95,000 clones detected, approximately 86% appear once; the ten largest clones hold around a tenth. The data stem from a study of cytomegalovirus exposure and HLA in healthy donors. Whole-study results and caveats: A later analysis found that most CMV-associated TCR beta chains appeared HLA-restricted. In a later analysis, TCR beta V- and J-gene trimming showed a link to a missense DCLRE1C variant.

V was clipped by 3 bases and J by 0 bases; unmatched bases: 3. Germline CDR1 and CDR2: SGHRS and YFSETQ. There are 15 residues in the CDR3. This clonotype was obtained from a man in his thirties or forties in good health and CMV-seropositive. The V and J genes are TRBV5-1 and TRBJ2-3; TRBD2 agrees at 8 bases. The sample taken for sequencing was PBMCs. Here the CDR3 reads CASSSLAGSTDTQYF. CDR3 in DNA: TGCGCCAGCAGCTCCTTAGCGGGGAGCACAGATACGCAGTATTTT.